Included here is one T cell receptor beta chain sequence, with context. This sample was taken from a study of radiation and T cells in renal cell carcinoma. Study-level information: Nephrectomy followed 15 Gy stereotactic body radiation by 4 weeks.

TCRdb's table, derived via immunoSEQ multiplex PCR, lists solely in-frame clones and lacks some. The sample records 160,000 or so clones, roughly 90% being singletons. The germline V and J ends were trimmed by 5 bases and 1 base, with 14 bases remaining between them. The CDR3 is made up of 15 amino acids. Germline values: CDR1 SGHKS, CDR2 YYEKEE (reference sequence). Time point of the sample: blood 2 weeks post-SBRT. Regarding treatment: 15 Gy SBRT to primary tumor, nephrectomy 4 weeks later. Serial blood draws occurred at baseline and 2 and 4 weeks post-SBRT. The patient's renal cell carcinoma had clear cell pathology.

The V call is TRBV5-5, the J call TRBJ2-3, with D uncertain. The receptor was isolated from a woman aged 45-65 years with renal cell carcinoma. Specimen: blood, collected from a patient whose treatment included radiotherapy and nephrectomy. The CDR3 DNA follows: TGTGCCAGCAGGGTCACTCCTGCGGGCACAGATACGCAGTATTTT. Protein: CASRVTPAGTDTQYF.